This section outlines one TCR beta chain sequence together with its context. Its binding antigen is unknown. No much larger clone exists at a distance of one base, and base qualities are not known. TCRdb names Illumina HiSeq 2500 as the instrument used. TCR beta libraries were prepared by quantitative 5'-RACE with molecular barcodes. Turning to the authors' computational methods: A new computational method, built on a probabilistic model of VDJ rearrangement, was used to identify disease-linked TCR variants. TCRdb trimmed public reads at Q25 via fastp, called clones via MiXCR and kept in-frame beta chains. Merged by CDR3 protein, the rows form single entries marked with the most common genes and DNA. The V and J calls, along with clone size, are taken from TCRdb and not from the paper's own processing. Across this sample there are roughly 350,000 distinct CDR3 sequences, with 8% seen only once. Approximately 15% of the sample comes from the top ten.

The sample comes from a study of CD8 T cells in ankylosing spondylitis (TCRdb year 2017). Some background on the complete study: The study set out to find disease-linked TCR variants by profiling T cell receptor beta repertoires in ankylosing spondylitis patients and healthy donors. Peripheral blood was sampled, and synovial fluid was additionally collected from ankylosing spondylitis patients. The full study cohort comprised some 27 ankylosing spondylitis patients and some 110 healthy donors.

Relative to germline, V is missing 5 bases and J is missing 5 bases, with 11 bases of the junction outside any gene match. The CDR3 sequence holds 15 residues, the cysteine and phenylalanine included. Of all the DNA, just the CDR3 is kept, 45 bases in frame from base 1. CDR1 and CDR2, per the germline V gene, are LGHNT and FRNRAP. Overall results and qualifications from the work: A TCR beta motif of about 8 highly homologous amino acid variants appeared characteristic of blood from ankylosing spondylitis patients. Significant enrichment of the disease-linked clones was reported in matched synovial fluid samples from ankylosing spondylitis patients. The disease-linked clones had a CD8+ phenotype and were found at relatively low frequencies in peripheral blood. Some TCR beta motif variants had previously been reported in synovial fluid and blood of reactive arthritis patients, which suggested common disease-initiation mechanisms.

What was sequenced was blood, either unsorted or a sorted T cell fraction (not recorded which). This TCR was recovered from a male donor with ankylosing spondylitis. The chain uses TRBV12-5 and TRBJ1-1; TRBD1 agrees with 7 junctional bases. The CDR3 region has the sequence CASGPRTGFVTEAFF. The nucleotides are TGTGCTAGTGGTCCCAGGACAGGCTTTGTAACTGAAGCTTTCTTT.